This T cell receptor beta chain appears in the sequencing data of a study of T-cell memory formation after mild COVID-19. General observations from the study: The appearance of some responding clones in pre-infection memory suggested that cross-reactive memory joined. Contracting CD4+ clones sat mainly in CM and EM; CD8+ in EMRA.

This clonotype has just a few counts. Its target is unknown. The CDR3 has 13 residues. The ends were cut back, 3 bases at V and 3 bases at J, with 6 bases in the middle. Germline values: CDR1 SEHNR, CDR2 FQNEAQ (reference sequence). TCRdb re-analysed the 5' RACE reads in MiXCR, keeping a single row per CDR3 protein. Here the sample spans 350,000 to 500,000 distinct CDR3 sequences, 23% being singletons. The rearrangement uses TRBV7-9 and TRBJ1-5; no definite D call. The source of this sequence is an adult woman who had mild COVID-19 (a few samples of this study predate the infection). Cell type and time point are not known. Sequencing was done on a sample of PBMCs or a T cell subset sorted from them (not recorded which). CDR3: CASSFSVNQPQHF. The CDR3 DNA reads TGTGCCAGCAGCTTTTCGGTCAATCAGCCCCAGCATTTT.